These 6 T cell receptor beta chains share one sample of origin, sequenced in a study of T cells of healthy individuals. Each CDR3 protein is one row after TCRdb ran MiXCR on the 5' RACE reads. The sample gives 40,000 to 45,000 distinct CDR3 sequences, approximately 4.5% of which show up once; more than 8% is in the top ten. The receptors here all came from a human donor in good health.

This clonotype was detected ten times or more. The chain has TRBV29-1 and TRBJ1-2; D is possibly TRBD1 (5 bases). This CDR3 comprises 13 residues. V was pared by 4 bases and J by 7 bases, with 16 bases between. The germline CDR1 and CDR2 sequences are SQVTM and ANQGSEA. CDR3 in DNA: TGCAGCGTTGTCGACGGTCCGGGGGGTGGCTACACCTTC. Amino acid sequence: CSVVDGPGGGYTF.

This clonotype was seen many times. The gene calls are TRBV18 and TRBJ1-1; no clear D gene. V lost 4 bases and J lost 4, with 19 bases in between. Germline V gives CDR1 KGHSH, CDR2 LQKENI. The CDR3 covers 16 residues. The CDR3 DNA reads as TGTGCCAGCTCACTTGGTTCCGGGGTGAAGGGCACTGAAGCTTTCTTT. Translating gives CASSLGSGVKGTEAFF.

This clonotype has at least ten counts. The CDR3 nucleotides are TGTGCCAGCAGCCCTGGCGCAGGGCCCCTGTTCTTC. Its translation is CASSPGAGPLFF. The J gene is TRBJ2-1, the V gene TRBV7-3; weak D call: TRBD1 (5 bases). V was cut by 5 bases and J by 15 bases, with 17 bases left in between. Germline CDR1 SGHTA, CDR2 FQGTGA. This CDR3 has 12 amino acids.

This clonotype was picked up a small number of times. The chain links TRBV12-3 or TRBV12-4 to TRBJ1-1, with D hard to call. The V gene lost 5 bases and the J gene lost 0 bases, with 7 bases spanning the gap. The CDR3 consists of 13 residues. CDR3 DNA sequence: TGTGCCAGCAGTGTTGGAATGAACACTGAAGCTTTCTTT. Protein product: CASSVGMNTEAFF.

This clonotype has ten or more counts. The chain couples TRBV5-4 to TRBJ2-7; D may be TRBD1 (6 bases). The length of the CDR3 is 15 residues. Deletions cut 0 bases from V and 1 base from J, with 11 bases between. CDR1 is SGHNT, CDR2 YYREEE, per germline (reference sequence). CDR3 nucleotides: TGTGCCAGCAGCTTGGGCTGGACAGAGTCCTACGAGCAGTACTTC. Amino acids: CASSLGWTESYEQYF.

This clonotype was seen ten or more times. This rearrangement joins TRBV12-3 or TRBV12-4 to TRBJ1-1; 8 bases fit TRBD1. CDR3 size: 15 residues. Trimming removed 6 bases from V and 3 bases from J; junction bases left unmatched: 9. CDR3 residues: CASRKTGDSHTEAFF. CDR3 coding DNA: TGTGCCAGCAGGAAGACAGGGGATTCCCACACTGAAGCTTTCTTT.